These 27 T cell receptor beta chains originate from one sample sequenced in a study of blood T cell repertoires in COVID-19. Clones were sequenced by immunoSEQ multiplex PCR, and TCRdb holds only the in-frame ones, with some missing. The table lists roughly 82,000 clones, almost 85% of them singletons. The sequencing sample was made of peripheral blood. The receptors originated from a man in his 60s with acute or convalescent COVID-19.

V usage is TRBV19 and J usage is TRBJ1-1, with D possibly being TRBD1 (5 bases). Germline-derived CDR1 and CDR2 are LNHDA and SQIVND (reference sequence). Trimming stripped 9 bases from V and 10 bases from J, with 30 bases between. The CDR3 is 16 amino acids. The DNA for the CDR3 is TGTGCCAGCTCAACTCCGGGACTGAGGAACACTGACGGAGCTTTCTTT. Encoded protein: CASSTPGLRNTDGAFF.

A single count supports this clone. The chain combines TRBV6-5 with TRBJ2-5; D perhaps matches TRBD1 (5 bases). CDR1 is MNHEY, CDR2 SVGAGI, per germline. Trimming left V 6 bases short and J 2 bases short, with 16 bases between. The CDR3 consists of 15 residues. In nucleotides, the CDR3 is TGTGCCAGCAGCCCAAGCTATGGACAACAAGAGACCCAGTACTTC. Translating gives CASSPSYGQQETQYF.

The chain joins TRBV19 to TRBJ2-7, with TRBD1 identical over 9 bases. The CDR3 loop spans 15 amino acids. Germline V CDR1 and CDR2: LNHDA, SQIVND (reference sequence). The junction had 16 bases not matched to a gene; V was cut back by 11 bases and J by 5 bases. The CDR3 DNA reads TGTGCCCATCCCACGCGGGGGACAGGGAGGAACGAGCAGTACTTC. Its translation: CAHPTRGTGRNEQYF.

The chain couples TRBV19 to TRBJ2-1; TRBD1 matches 9 bases. J gave up 8 bases and V 6 bases, and 5 bases lay outside the gene matches. This CDR3 is built from 13 residues. The germline V gene encodes CDR1 LNHDA and CDR2 SQIVND (reference sequence). CDR3 in DNA: TGTGCCAGTAGGGACAGGGGATTAGATGAGCAGTTCTTC. It yields the protein CASRDRGLDEQFF.

V gene TRBV5-4 combines with J gene TRBJ1-4; possibly TRBD1 for D (6 bases). Germline CDR1 is SGHNT and CDR2 is YYREEE (reference sequence). V gave up 0 bases and J gave up 14 bases, with 14 bases separating them. This CDR3 has 13 residues. CDR3 amino acids: CASSLALQGVLFF. The CDR3 DNA is TGTGCCAGCAGCTTGGCGCTACAGGGTGTTCTGTTTTTT.

The chain employs TRBV2 and TRBJ2-5; TRBD1 matches at 9 bases. V lost 4 bases to trimming and J lost 6 bases; unmatched junction nucleotides: 3. Germline-derived CDR1 and CDR2 are SNHLY and FYNNEI. The CDR3 length is 13 residues. CDR3 nucleotide sequence: TGTGCCAGCAGTGTGGGACAGGGAAAGACCCAGTACTTC. Its protein product is CASSVGQGKTQYF.

This clone was found a few times. This chain joins TRBV7-8 and TRBJ2-7; D not resolved. Per germline, CDR1 SGHVS and CDR2 FQNEAQ. This CDR3 contains 16 residues. V was shortened by 3 bases and J by 5 bases, with 20 bases between the two germline ends. This CDR3 reads CASSFNVGARLDEQYF. The DNA of the CDR3 is TGTGCCAGCAGCTTTAATGTGGGTGCCAGGTTAGACGAGCAGTACTTC.

The chain uses TRBV6-6 and TRBJ1-2; 8 bases are shared with TRBD1. This CDR3 is 13 amino acids long. Per the germline V gene, CDR1 is MNHNY and CDR2 is SVGAGI (reference sequence). The V segment lost 7 bases and the J segment 4 bases; nucleotides outside the gene matches: 5. For the CDR3, the DNA is TGTGCCAGCAACCCGGACAGGGTCTATGGCTACACCTTC. Translated: CASNPDRVYGYTF.

This sequence joins TRBV4-3 and TRBJ2-5, with 11 bases lining up with TRBD2. Trimming removed 1 base from V and 4 bases from J; junction bases left unmatched: 14. The CDR3 is 19 amino acids. Germline-derived CDR1 and CDR2 are LGHNA and YSLEER. The DNA of the CDR3 is TGCGCCAGCAGCCAAGGTCATAGCGGGGGGGCCGACTTGGGAGAGACCCAGTACTTC. Translation: CASSQGHSGGADLGETQYF.

The gene calls are TRBV6-6 and TRBJ2-1; TRBD1 agrees at 7 bases. Trimming cost V 8 bases and J 10 bases; bases outside gene matches: 8. CDR1 is MNHNY and CDR2 is SVGAGI in the germline V gene (reference sequence). This CDR3 spans 12 amino acids. The DNA of the CDR3 is TGTGCCAGCCTCAAACAGGGGAGCGAGCAGTTCTTC. It yields the protein CASLKQGSEQFF.

This chain connects TRBV6-5 to TRBJ1-1; TRBD1 might be the D (5 bases). The germline CDR1 and CDR2 sequences are MNHEY and SVGAGI. Trimming took off 8 bases at V and 9 bases at J, with 13 bases between the two ends. The CDR3 covers 11 residues. The CDR3 is CASLTRGKAFF. Here the CDR3 DNA reads TGTGCCAGCTTGACAAGGGGTAAAGCTTTCTTT.

This clone was found once. CDR3 DNA sequence: TGTGCCAGCAGCCAACCGGTGGACACGGCCTCTGGAAACACCATATATTTT. This codes for CASSQPVDTASGNTIYF. This rearrangement joins TRBV4-2 to TRBJ1-3; a weak D match, TRBD1 (5 bases). The V end was cut by 2 bases, the J end by 0 bases, with 14 bases between. The CDR3 loop spans 17 amino acids. Germline V lookup: CDR1 LGHNA, CDR2 YNFKEQ.

The chain has TRBV6-6 and TRBJ1-2; tentative D call: TRBD1 (5 bases). Trimming shortened V by 4 bases and J by 8 bases, and 11 bases separated the two germline ends. CDR1 is MNHNY and CDR2 is SVGAGI in the germline V gene (reference sequence). The CDR3 is 12 amino acids. The CDR3: CASSFLREGYTF. CDR3 DNA sequence: TGTGCCAGCAGTTTCCTCAGGGAAGGCTACACCTTC.

The rearrangement links TRBV6-5 to TRBJ1-2; TRBD1 agrees at 7 bases. CDR1 is MNHEY, CDR2 SVGAGI, per germline. The V gene end was trimmed by 11 bases and the J gene end by 8 bases; junction bases not matched to a gene: 17. This CDR3 is built from 14 residues. The DNA of the CDR3 is TGTGCCTGCGCCTCCGGGACAGTGGCTATAGGCTACACCTTC. This gives the protein CACASGTVAIGYTF.

This chain joins TRBV28 and TRBJ2-2; TRBD1 is a possible D gene (6 bases). CDR1 and CDR2 from the germline V gene are MDHEN and SYDVKM. Between the trimmed V and J ends, which lost 5 bases and 6 bases, there was a span of 7 bases. The CDR3 is 12 residues long. This CDR3 is CASSDRSGELFF. In DNA, the CDR3 is TGTGCCAGCAGTGACAGGTCCGGGGAGCTGTTTTTT.

The chain employs TRBV7-9 and TRBJ2-2; 8 bases fit TRBD2. Germline V gives CDR1 SEHNR, CDR2 FQNEAQ (reference sequence). CDR3 length: 18 amino acids. The ends lost 2 bases at V and 4 bases at J; junction bases unmatched: 12. The CDR3 protein is CASSLRVLRGAGTGELFF. CDR3 nucleotides: TGTGCCAGCAGCTTACGCGTTTTGCGGGGGGCTGGCACCGGGGAGCTGTTTTTT.

This sequence joins TRBV6-6 and TRBJ1-1, with D possibly being TRBD1 (6 bases). Germline V gives CDR1 MNHNY, CDR2 SVGAGI (reference sequence). The ends were cut back, 7 bases at V and 1 base at J, with 13 bases in the middle. The CDR3 has 14 residues. This chain's CDR3 is CASNAGTKNTEAFF. The CDR3 nucleotides are TGTGCCAGCAATGCCGGGACAAAGAACACTGAAGCTTTCTTT.

The rearrangement joins TRBV4-3 to TRBJ2-1; 9 bases are a match to TRBD2. The CDR3 runs to 15 residues. J was trimmed by 6 bases and V by 1 base; bases with no gene match: 4. The germline V gene encodes CDR1 LGHNA and CDR2 YSLEER. DNA of the CDR3: TGCGCCAGCAGCCAAGCTAGCGGGGCATTCAATGAGCAGTTCTTC. Protein sequence: CASSQASGAFNEQFF.

This clone was counted a single time. This chain connects TRBV14 to TRBJ2-1; weak D call: TRBD1 (5 bases). V lost 0 bases to trimming and J lost 10 bases, with 16 bases between them. The CDR3 extends over 15 amino acids. From germline, CDR1 is SGHDN and CDR2 FVKESK. As DNA, the CDR3 is TGTGCCAGCAGCCAAGACCCTCTTGAAGGGGCGGAGCAGTTCTTC. Translation: CASSQDPLEGAEQFF.

The chain is built from TRBV19 and TRBJ2-5; 10 bases line up with TRBD2. V trimming: 4 bases; J trimming: 5 bases; junction bases outside the gene matches: 10. From germline, CDR1 is LNHDA and CDR2 SQIVND (reference sequence). The length of the CDR3 is 16 residues. The CDR3 nucleotides are TGTGCCAGTAGTAGTCTAGCGGGGGCCACGGGGGAGACCCAGTACTTC. Translated, it gives CASSSLAGATGETQYF.

The chain recombines TRBV6-6 with TRBJ1-1, with 7 bases that match TRBD1. The CDR3 runs 14 residues. After removal of 6 bases from V and 3 bases from J, the junction contained 7 bases not matched to a gene. CDR1 is MNHNY and CDR2 is SVGAGI in the germline V gene (reference sequence). CDR3: CASRAGQADTEAFF. CDR3 nucleotides: TGTGCCAGCAGGGCTGGACAGGCGGACACTGAAGCTTTCTTT.

The chain employs TRBV19 and TRBJ2-7, with TRBD2 matching 7 bases. Trimming took 5 bases from V and 4 from J; bases not matched to a gene: 14. Germline V gene sequence: CDR1 LNHDA, CDR2 SQIVND (reference sequence). The CDR3 spans 16 residues. This chain's CDR3 is CASSPGPGEGRYEQYF. The CDR3 coding sequence is TGTGCCAGTAGTCCCGGCCCGGGGGAGGGCCGGTACGAGCAGTACTTC.

The chain couples TRBV5-1 to TRBJ2-1, with 14 bases that match TRBD2. V lost 0 bases, J lost 8 bases, and 1 base stayed unmatched. Germline V gene lookup returns CDR1 SGHRS and CDR2 YFSETQ. The CDR3 runs to 15 residues. CDR3: CASSLETSGGDEQFF. CDR3 sequence (DNA): TGCGCCAGCAGCTTGGAGACTAGCGGGGGGGATGAGCAGTTCTTC.

This clone was recorded once. The gene calls are TRBV29-1 and TRBJ2-5; D is ambiguous. This CDR3 spans 14 amino acids. Trimming took off 0 bases at V and 0 bases at J, with 8 bases between the two ends. Germline-derived CDR1 and CDR2 are SQVTM and ANQGSEA. The CDR3 sequence: CSVEDAQYQETQYF. The CDR3 nucleotides read TGCAGCGTTGAAGACGCACAGTACCAAGAGACCCAGTACTTC.

J is TRBJ1-6 and V is TRBV5-8; D is undetermined. V lost 1 base to trimming and J lost 6 bases, with 5 bases between them. The germline V gene has CDR1 SGHTS and CDR2 YDEGEE. This CDR3 spans 13 amino acids. CDR3 nucleotide sequence: TGTGCCAGCAGCTTGCTCCCTAATTCACCCCTCCACTTT. It is translated as CASSLLPNSPLHF.

CDR3 nucleotide sequence: TGCAGTGCTAGTTTGGCGGGAGGGCCTTCTCCGTTCTTC. Protein product: CSASLAGGPSPFF. This chain uses TRBV20-1 with TRBJ2-1; 9 bases are a match to TRBD2. Trimming at V came to 3 bases and at J to 15 bases, leaving 12 bases not matched to a gene. CDR1 and CDR2 from the germline V gene are DFQATT and SNEGSKA (reference sequence). The CDR3 contains 13 residues.

This clone came up once. The chain links TRBV7-9 to TRBJ2-3; D ambiguous. CDR1 is SEHNR and CDR2 is FQNEAQ in the germline V gene (reference sequence). V was cut by 2 bases and J by 1 base, with 4 bases left in between. CDR3 length equals 13 residues. CDR3 nucleotide sequence: TGTGCCAGCAGCTTACCGGGCACAGATACGCAGTATTTT. Protein: CASSLPGTDTQYF.